The next 15 T cell receptor beta chains were all read from a single sample in a study of T cell responses to AZD1222 COVID-19 vaccine. Produced via immunoSEQ multiplex PCR; TCRdb's table is partial and in-frame only. The data show some 97,000 clones, roughly 89% seen once. Sequencing was performed on peripheral blood, taken on day 0 of AZD1222 vaccination. Receptors originate from an adult in good health.

The chain recombines TRBV19 with TRBJ2-3, with 8 bases lining up with TRBD1. CDR3 length: 14 amino acids. Germline values: CDR1 LNHDA, CDR2 SQIVND (reference sequence). With V trimmed by 7 bases and J by 5 bases, 8 bases remained unmatched. The CDR3 reads CASTQTGEKDTQYF. The CDR3 nucleotides read TGTGCCAGTACCCAGACAGGGGAAAAAGATACGCAGTATTTT.

The rearrangement joins TRBV19 to TRBJ2-2; D remains unclear. CDR3 length: 16 residues. CDR1 and CDR2 (germline): LNHDA, SQIVND (reference sequence). Trimming left V 1 base short and J 4 bases short, with 13 bases between. CDR3 protein: CASSIVWGWGTGELFF. DNA of the CDR3: TGTGCCAGTAGTATAGTTTGGGGTTGGGGCACCGGGGAGCTGTTTTTT.

V gene TRBV6-5 combines with J gene TRBJ1-4, with 8 nucleotides matching TRBD1. CDR1 MNHEY and CDR2 SVGAGI come from the germline V gene. Trimming took 2 bases from V and 8 from J; bases not matched to a gene: 7. The CDR3 contains 15 residues. As DNA, the CDR3 is TGTGCCAGCAGTTACCAACAGGGGGTTGGAGAAAAACTGTTTTTT. Translated: CASSYQQGVGEKLFF.

The table lists this clone with a few counts. The rearrangement links TRBV20-1 to TRBJ2-3; 7 bases match TRBD2. V trimming: 3 bases; J trimming: 0 bases; junction bases outside the gene matches: 3. CDR3 length equals 14 residues. From germline, CDR1 is DFQATT and CDR2 SNEGSKA (reference sequence). The CDR3 loop reads CSASGTTSTDTQYF. The DNA for the CDR3 is TGCAGTGCTAGTGGGACTACTAGCACAGATACGCAGTATTTT.

Written as DNA, the CDR3 is TGTGCCACCAGTGGGACAGCCTCGTACGAGCAGTACTTC. Translation: CATSGTASYEQYF. V and J are TRBV24-1 and TRBJ2-7; maybe TRBD1 (6 bases). CDR3 length: 13 amino acids. Trimming shortened V by 5 bases and J by 4 bases, and 11 bases separated the two germline ends. CDR1 and CDR2 (germline): KGHDR, SFDVKD.

This chain links TRBV6-1 with TRBJ1-3, with 8 positions matching TRBD1. The germline V gene has CDR1 MNHNS and CDR2 SASEGT. CDR3 length: 16 residues. With 4 bases clipped from V and 2 bases from J, the junction kept 7 bases outside the gene matches. The CDR3 DNA is TGTGCCAGCAGTGTCTCTACAGGGGGGGCTGGAAACACCATATATTTT. Protein: CASSVSTGGAGNTIYF.

J is TRBJ1-2 and V is TRBV6-5, with no clear D. Germline CDR1 and CDR2: MNHEY and SVGAGI. V lost 8 bases, J lost 1 base, and 8 bases lay in between. This CDR3 spans 12 amino acids. The CDR3 sequence is CASGRLNYGYTF. CDR3 sequence (DNA): TGTGCCAGCGGACGTCTTAACTATGGCTACACCTTC.

This clone was counted a few times. The rearrangement joins TRBV27 to TRBJ2-5; perhaps D is TRBD1 or TRBD2 (7 bases each). Germline V CDR1 and CDR2: MNHEY, SMNVEV (reference sequence). This CDR3 comprises 14 residues. The ends were cut back, 9 bases at V and 3 bases at J, with 17 bases in the middle. DNA for the CDR3: TGTGCCAGTGGGAGGGGACAGCAAAAAGAGACCCAGTACTTC. It yields the protein CASGRGQQKETQYF.

V is TRBV7-9 and J is TRBJ2-4; no definite D call. CDR3 length equals 14 residues. Between the trimmed V and J ends, which lost 4 bases and 5 bases, there was a span of 12 bases. Germline V lookup: CDR1 SEHNR, CDR2 FQNEAQ (reference sequence). CDR3 residues: CASSSRSHQNIQYF. The CDR3 DNA follows: TGTGCCAGCAGCTCCCGGAGCCATCAAAACATTCAGTACTTC.

This rearrangement joins TRBV15 to TRBJ1-3; D is possibly TRBD1 (6 bases). Trimming removed 0 bases at V and 4 bases at J, with 13 bases between. CDR1 and CDR2 from the germline V gene are LNHNV and YYDKDF (reference sequence). The CDR3 loop spans 16 amino acids. Written as DNA, the CDR3 is TGTGCCACCAGCAGAGACCCGGGGGCGCGCGGAAACACCATATATTTT. Its translation: CATSRDPGARGNTIYF.

To note about this clone: Distinct nucleotide sequences in the sample also encode this CDR3. The V gene is TRBV5-1, the J gene TRBJ2-3; D unresolved. Germline loops: CDR1 SGHRS, CDR2 YFSETQ. The CDR3 sequence is 14 residues long. Trimming took off 0 bases at V and 1 base at J, with 6 bases between the two ends. CDR3 bases: TGCGCCAGCAGCTTGGAGGCCGGCACAGATACGCAGTATTTT. Its protein is CASSLEAGTDTQYF.

The chain links TRBV30 to TRBJ2-5, with 7 bases aligning to TRBD1. This CDR3 comprises 15 residues. Germline V gene sequence: CDR1 GTSNPN, CDR2 SVGIG (reference sequence). V lost 1 base, J lost 5 bases, and 10 bases stayed unmatched. Written as DNA, the CDR3 is TGTGCCTGGAGTGCCGGACAGGCGGGTAGGGAGACCCAGTACTTC. Amino acids: CAWSAGQAGRETQYF.

The chain uses TRBV12-3 or TRBV12-4 and TRBJ2-3; 9 bases align to TRBD1. The CDR3 consists of 13 residues. The junction had 7 bases not matched to a gene; V was cut back by 6 bases and J by 9 bases. The CDR3 loop reads CASSDRGGSTQYF. Here the CDR3 DNA reads TGTGCCAGCAGCGACAGGGGGGGGAGCACGCAGTATTTT.

The chain uses TRBV5-1 and TRBJ2-2; TRBD1 matches 8 bases. Germline CDR1 is SGHRS and CDR2 is YFSETQ. The CDR3 length is 16 residues. V shed 4 bases and J 4 bases; nucleotides not matched to a gene: 9. CDR3 sequence: CASSLSRDRRTGELFF. The CDR3 DNA is TGCGCCAGCAGCCTCTCCCGGGACAGGCGCACCGGGGAGCTGTTTTTT.

The chain uses TRBV5-8 and TRBJ2-2, with 10 positions matching TRBD2. The CDR3 extends over 14 amino acids. V dropped 0 bases and J dropped 7; count of bases not matched to a gene: 0. From germline, CDR1 is SGHTS and CDR2 YDEGEE. This CDR3 is CASSLASGSGELFF. The CDR3, as DNA: TGTGCCAGCAGCTTGGCTAGCGGGAGCGGGGAGCTGTTTTTT.